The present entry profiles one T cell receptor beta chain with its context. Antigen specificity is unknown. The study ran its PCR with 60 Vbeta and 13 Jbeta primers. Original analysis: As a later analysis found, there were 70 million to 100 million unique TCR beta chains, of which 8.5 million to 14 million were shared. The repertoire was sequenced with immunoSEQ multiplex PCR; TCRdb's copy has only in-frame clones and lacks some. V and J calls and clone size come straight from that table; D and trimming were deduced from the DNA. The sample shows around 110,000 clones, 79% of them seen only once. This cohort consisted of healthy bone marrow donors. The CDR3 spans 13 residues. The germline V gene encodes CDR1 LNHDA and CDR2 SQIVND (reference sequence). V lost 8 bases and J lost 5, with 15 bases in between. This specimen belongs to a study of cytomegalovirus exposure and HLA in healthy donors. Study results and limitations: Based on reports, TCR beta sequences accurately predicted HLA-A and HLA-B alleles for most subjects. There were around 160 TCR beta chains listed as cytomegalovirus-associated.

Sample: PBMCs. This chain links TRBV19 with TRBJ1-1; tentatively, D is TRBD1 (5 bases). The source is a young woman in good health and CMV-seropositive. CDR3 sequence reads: CASHQGRRTEAFF. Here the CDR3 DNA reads TGTGCCAGTCATCAGGGAAGGCGGACTGAAGCTTTCTTT. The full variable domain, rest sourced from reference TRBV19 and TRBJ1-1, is DGGITQSPKYLFRKEGQNVTLSCEQNLNHDAMYWYRQDPGQGLRLIYYSQIVNDFQKGDIAEGYSVSREKKESFPLTVTSAQKNPTAFYLCASHQGRRTEAFFGQGTRLTVV.